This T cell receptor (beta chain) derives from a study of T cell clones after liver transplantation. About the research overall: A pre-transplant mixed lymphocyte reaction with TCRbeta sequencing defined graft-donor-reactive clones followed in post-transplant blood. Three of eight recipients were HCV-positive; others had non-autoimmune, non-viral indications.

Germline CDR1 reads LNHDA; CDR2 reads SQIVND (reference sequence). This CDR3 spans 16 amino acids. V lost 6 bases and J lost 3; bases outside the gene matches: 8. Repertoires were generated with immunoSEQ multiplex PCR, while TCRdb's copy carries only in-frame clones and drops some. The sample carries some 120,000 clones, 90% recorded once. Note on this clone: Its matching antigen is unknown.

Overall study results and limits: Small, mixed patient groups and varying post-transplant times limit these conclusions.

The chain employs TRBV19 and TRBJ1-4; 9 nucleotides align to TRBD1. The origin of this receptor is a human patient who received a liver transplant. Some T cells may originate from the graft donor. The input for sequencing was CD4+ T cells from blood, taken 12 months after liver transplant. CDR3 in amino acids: CASSRDRARPNEKLFF. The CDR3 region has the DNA TGTGCCAGTAGCCGGGACAGGGCGCGCCCTAATGAAAAACTGTTTTTT. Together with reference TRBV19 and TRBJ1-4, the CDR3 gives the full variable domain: DGGITQSPKYLFRKEGQNVTLSCEQNLNHDAMYWYRQDPGQGLRLIYYSQIVNDFQKGDIAEGYSVSREKKESFPLTVTSAQKNPTAFYLCASSRDRARPNEKLFFGSGTQLSVL.